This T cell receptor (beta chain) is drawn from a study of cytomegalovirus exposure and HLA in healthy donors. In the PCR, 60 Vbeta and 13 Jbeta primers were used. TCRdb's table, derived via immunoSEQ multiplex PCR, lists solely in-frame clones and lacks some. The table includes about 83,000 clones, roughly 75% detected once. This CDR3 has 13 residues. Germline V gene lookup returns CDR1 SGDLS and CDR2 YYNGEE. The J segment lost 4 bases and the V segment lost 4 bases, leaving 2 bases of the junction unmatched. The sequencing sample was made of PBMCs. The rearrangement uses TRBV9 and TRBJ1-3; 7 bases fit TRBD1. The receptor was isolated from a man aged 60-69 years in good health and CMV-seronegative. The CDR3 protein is CASSSGGGNTIYF. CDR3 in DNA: TGTGCCAGCAGCTCAGGGGGAGGAAACACCATATATTTT.